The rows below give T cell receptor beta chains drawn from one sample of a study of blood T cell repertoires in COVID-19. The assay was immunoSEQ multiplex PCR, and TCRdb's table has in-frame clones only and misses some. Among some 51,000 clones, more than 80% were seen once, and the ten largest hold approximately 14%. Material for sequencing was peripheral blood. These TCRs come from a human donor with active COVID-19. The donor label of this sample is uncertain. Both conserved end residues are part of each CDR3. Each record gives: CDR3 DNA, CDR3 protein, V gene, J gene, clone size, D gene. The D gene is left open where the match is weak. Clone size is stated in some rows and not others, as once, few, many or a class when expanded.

DNA: TGCGCCAGCAGTGATTCGGGATCCGGGACTAGACACGCCGAGCAGTACTTC
CDR3: CASSDSGSGTRHAEQYF
V: TRBV10-1
J: TRBJ2-7
size: few
D: TRBD2

DNA: TGTGCCAGCAACGGTCTAGCGGGAGGGCCGGGAGAGCAGTTCTTC
CDR3: CASNGLAGGPGEQFF
V: TRBV3-1/TRBV3-2
J: TRBJ2-1
size: once
D: TRBD2

DNA: TGTGCCAGCAGTTCTTGGCTAGGTGAGCAGTTCTTC
CDR3: CASSSWLGEQFF
V: TRBV12-3/TRBV12-4
J: TRBJ2-1
size: .
D: .

DNA: TGTGCCAGTAGAAGAGGTCGGCTAGCGGGAGGATCCTTCTCCCCGCAGTTCTTC
CDR3: CASRRGRLAGGSFSPQFF
V: TRBV19
J: TRBJ2-1
size: .
D: TRBD2

DNA: TGTGCCAGCAGCCTGGGGGCCCACGAGCAGTACTTC
CDR3: CASSLGAHEQYF
V: TRBV7-8
J: TRBJ2-7
size: .
D: .

DNA: TGTGCCAGCAGTTTGACAGGGATAGTCGAAGCTTTCTTT
CDR3: CASSLTGIVEAFF
V: TRBV28
J: TRBJ1-1
size: .
D: TRBD1

DNA: TGCGCCAGCAGTGAGTCGAACAGGAGGGAGGCCAAAAACATTCAGTACTTC
CDR3: CASSESNRREAKNIQYF
V: TRBV10-1
J: TRBJ2-4
size: .
D: .

DNA: TGCGCCAGCAGCTTGGCGGGGGAATCGACTGAAGCTTTCTTT
CDR3: CASSLAGESTEAFF
V: TRBV5-1
J: TRBJ1-1
size: .
D: .

DNA: TGTGCCAGCAGCGGGAGGGCGGCGGGGACTTTATACAATGAGCAGTTCTTC
CDR3: CASSGRAAGTLYNEQFF
V: TRBV7-9
J: TRBJ2-1
size: .
D: TRBD2

DNA: TGTGCCAGCAGCTTAGGGATTGGAGAACTGTTTTTT
CDR3: CASSLGIGELFF
V: TRBV11-2
J: TRBJ1-4
size: .
D: .

DNA: TGTGCCAGCAGCCAAGGAGCGGGAGTAGGGCAGTACTTC
CDR3: CASSQGAGVGQYF
V: TRBV14
J: TRBJ2-7
size: .
D: TRBD2

DNA: TGTGCCAGCAGCCTCCTAGCGCAGTCCTACAATGAGCAGTTCTTC
CDR3: CASSLLAQSYNEQFF
V: TRBV6-5
J: TRBJ2-1
size: .
D: .

DNA: TGTGCCAGCAGCTTAGAAGTGACTAGAGGCGGGAATGAGCAGTTCTTC
CDR3: CASSLEVTRGGNEQFF
V: TRBV7-2
J: TRBJ2-1
size: .
D: .

DNA: TGTGCCAGCAGCCGGGATAGAGATACGCAGTATTTT
CDR3: CASSRDRDTQYF
V: TRBV7-2
J: TRBJ2-3
size: .
D: .

DNA: TGTGCCAGCAGCCTTGGACCGGGACAGGGATCCAACTATGGCTACACCTTC
CDR3: CASSLGPGQGSNYGYTF
V: TRBV6-2/TRBV6-3
J: TRBJ1-2
size: .
D: TRBD1

DNA: TGTGCCTCCCAAAGGCAGGGAATAACCGGGGAGCTGTTTTTT
CDR3: CASQRQGITGELFF
V: TRBV2
J: TRBJ2-2
size: .
D: .

DNA: TGTGCCAGCCAAACAGAACCAAGGCGGGGCACAGATACGCAGTATTTT
CDR3: CASQTEPRRGTDTQYF
V: TRBV28
J: TRBJ2-3
size: .
D: .

DNA: TGCGCCAGCAGCCCGGGACAGGGGGCGGGCGGCTACACCTTC
CDR3: CASSPGQGAGGYTF
V: TRBV5-1
J: TRBJ1-2
size: .
D: TRBD1

DNA: TGTGCCAGCAGCCCCTCGGCGGGCAACTATGGCTACACCTTC
CDR3: CASSPSAGNYGYTF
V: TRBV7-9
J: TRBJ1-2
size: .
D: .

DNA: TGCGCCTCCTCGAGACTCATTAGCGGGGTTTACAATGAGCAGTTCTTC
CDR3: CASSRLISGVYNEQFF
V: TRBV5-1
J: TRBJ2-1
size: .
D: TRBD2

DNA: TGTGCCAGCAGCCAAGATCGCGGGGGAGAAGAGACCCAGTACTTC
CDR3: CASSQDRGGEETQYF
V: TRBV4-2
J: TRBJ2-5
size: few
D: TRBD2

DNA: TGTGCCAGCTCACCACGAGGACCGGAGGTGAGCAATCAGCCCCAGCATTTT
CDR3: CASSPRGPEVSNQPQHF
V: TRBV18
J: TRBJ1-5
size: few
D: .

DNA: TGTGCCAGCAGCCGGGCAGTCTCCCGCACAGATACGCAGTATTTT
CDR3: CASSRAVSRTDTQYF
V: TRBV14
J: TRBJ2-3
size: .
D: .

DNA: TGTGCCAGCAGCCGCGACAGAAAGAATTCACCCCTCCACTTT
CDR3: CASSRDRKNSPLHF
V: TRBV9
J: TRBJ1-6
size: once
D: .

DNA: TGTGCCAGCAGCTTGCTGACTAGCGGGGGGGCCTTTGAGCAGTTCTTC
CDR3: CASSLLTSGGAFEQFF
V: TRBV5-5
J: TRBJ2-1
size: .
D: TRBD2

DNA: TGCGCCAGCAGCAGGGGACTAGCGGACACCGGGGAGCTGTTTTTT
CDR3: CASSRGLADTGELFF
V: TRBV5-1
J: TRBJ2-2
size: .
D: TRBD2

DNA: TGTGCCAGCAGTGAGGGCCTATACAATGAGCAGTTCTTC
CDR3: CASSEGLYNEQFF
V: TRBV2
J: TRBJ2-1
size: .
D: .

DNA: TGTGCCAGCAGCCTTACAGGGACCTGGAATGAAAAACTGTTTTTT
CDR3: CASSLTGTWNEKLFF
V: TRBV7-3
J: TRBJ1-4
size: once
D: .

DNA: TGTGCCAAGGGACAGGGGGCTACTAATGAAAAACTGTTTTTT
CDR3: CAKGQGATNEKLFF
V: TRBV19
J: TRBJ1-4
size: .
D: TRBD1

DNA: TGTGCCAGCAGCACCAGCTTCCGGGACAGGCGATCCTACGAGCAGTACTTC
CDR3: CASSTSFRDRRSYEQYF
V: TRBV7-9
J: TRBJ2-7
size: .
D: TRBD1

DNA: TGTGCCGGGGACTGCCGGTGCACCGGGGAGCTGTTTTTT
CDR3: CAGDCRCTGELFF
V: TRBV21-1
J: TRBJ2-2
size: .
D: .

DNA: TGTGCCAGTAGTATGCCCCAAAGGGGCACTGAAGCTTTCTTT
CDR3: CASSMPQRGTEAFF
V: TRBV19
J: TRBJ1-1
size: .
D: .

DNA: TGTGCCATCAGTGGGGCAGGGGGAGGCGAGCAGTACTTC
CDR3: CAISGAGGGEQYF
V: TRBV10-3
J: TRBJ2-7
size: .
D: .

DNA: TGTGCCAGCAGCCCTAGTGGGGAAGGGGGCTATGGCTACACCTTC
CDR3: CASSPSGEGGYGYTF
V: TRBV11-2
J: TRBJ1-2
size: .
D: .

DNA: TGTGCCAGCGATACAGGGGGCAACTATGGCTACACCTTC
CDR3: CASDTGGNYGYTF
V: TRBV11-2
J: TRBJ1-2
size: .
D: TRBD1